This T cell receptor beta chain was retrieved from a study of blood T cell repertoires in COVID-19. Study overall: The study drew acute and convalescent COVID-19 samples from the United States, Italy and Spain.

The CDR3 is 15 residues long. CDR1 is LNHDA, CDR2 SQIVND, per germline (reference sequence). Unmatched junction bases numbered 4, after V lost 8 bases and J lost 0 bases. Generated by immunoSEQ multiplex PCR, the TCRdb table keeps only in-frame clones and is missing some. The sample contains about 110,000 clones, 76% of which appear only once. The receptor was isolated from a woman older than 75 with acute or convalescent COVID-19. The sequenced sample consisted of peripheral blood. The chain combines TRBV19 with TRBJ2-6, with 7 bases matching TRBD1. This CDR3 reads CASGGQPSGANVLTF. The CDR3 DNA sequence: TGTGCCAGTGGGGGACAGCCCTCTGGGGCCAACGTCCTGACTTTC.